This record covers a single T cell receptor (beta chain). Its target is not known. Within the sample, other DNA sequences also encode this same CDR3. Germline V gene lookup returns CDR1 SGHTA and CDR2 FQGNSA. V lost 3 bases to trimming and J lost 0 bases, with 6 bases between them. This CDR3 region has 15 residues. Sequencing was performed with immunoSEQ multiplex PCR; in TCRdb, only in-frame clones are kept and a portion is missing. The sample lists around 1,000,000 clones, around 77% occurring once. These data come from a study of shared clonotypes between healthy human individuals. The split of CD4+ cells yielded CD45RA+ naive and CD45RA-negative memory subsets. Study observations and caveats: Larger estimated richness was generally recorded for naive subsets relative to memory subsets. Sampling covered blood only; tissue repertoires likely differ.

Specimen: memory CD4+ T cells from PBMCs. Subset reported: CD45RA-negative fraction. This TCR was sampled from a man aged 18 to 29 in good health. Some clones in this sample may be carry-over from other donors' samples. The V call is TRBV7-2, the J call TRBJ2-6; unclear D gene. CDR3 region: CASSLTRSGANVLTF. CDR3 coding DNA: TGTGCCAGCAGCTTGACCCGCTCTGGGGCCAACGTCCTGACTTTC.